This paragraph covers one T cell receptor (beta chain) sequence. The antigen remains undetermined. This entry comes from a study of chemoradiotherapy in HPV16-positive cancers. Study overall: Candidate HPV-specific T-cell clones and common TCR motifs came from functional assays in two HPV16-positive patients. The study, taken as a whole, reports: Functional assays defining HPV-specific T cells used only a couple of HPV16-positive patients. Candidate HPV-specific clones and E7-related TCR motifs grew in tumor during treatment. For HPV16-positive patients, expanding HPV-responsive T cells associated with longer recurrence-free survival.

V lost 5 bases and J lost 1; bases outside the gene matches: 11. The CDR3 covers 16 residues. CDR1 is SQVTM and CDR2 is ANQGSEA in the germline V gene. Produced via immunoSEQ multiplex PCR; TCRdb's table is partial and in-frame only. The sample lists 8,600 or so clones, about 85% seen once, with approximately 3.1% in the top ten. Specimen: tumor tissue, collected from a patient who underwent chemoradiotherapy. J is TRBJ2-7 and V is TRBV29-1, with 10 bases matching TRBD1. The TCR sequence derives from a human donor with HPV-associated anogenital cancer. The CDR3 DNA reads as TGCAGCGTTAGCGGACAGGGGGAGAGAGTTTCCTACGAGCAGTACTTC. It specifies CSVSGQGERVSYEQYF.